The present T cell receptor beta chain was sequenced within a study of blood T cell repertoires in COVID-19. Study-level background: Spain, Italy and the United States supplied samples that represented acute and convalescent COVID-19.

The CDR3 is made up of 13 amino acids. V lost 4 bases, J lost 3 bases, and 6 bases stayed unmatched. From germline, CDR1 is SQVTM and CDR2 ANQGSEA. Under the authors' procedure: Reference gene primer amplification gave estimated nucleated cell counts. Profiled with immunoSEQ multiplex PCR; TCRdb holds only in-frame clones, not every one. V, J and clone size derive from that table, while D and trimming were established from the DNA sequence. Of about 59,000 clones listed, 81% are singletons. Source material: peripheral blood. The J gene is TRBJ2-7, the V gene TRBV29-1; 7 bases agree with TRBD1. The TCR was taken from a woman older than 75 with active or convalescent COVID-19. The CDR3 bases are TGCAGCGTTGCTTGGGACAGCTACTACGAGCAGTACTTC. It translates to CSVAWDSYYEQYF.